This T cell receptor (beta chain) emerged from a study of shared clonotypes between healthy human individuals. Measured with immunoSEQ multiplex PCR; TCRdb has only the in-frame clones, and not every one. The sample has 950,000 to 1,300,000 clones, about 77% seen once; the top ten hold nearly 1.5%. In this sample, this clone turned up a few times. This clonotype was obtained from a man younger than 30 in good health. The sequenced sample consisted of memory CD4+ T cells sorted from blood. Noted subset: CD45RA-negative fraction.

The CDR3 bases are TGCGCCAGCAGCCCTAACCACGGGGCGGGACGACTCTATGGCTACACCTTC. Protein sequence: CASSPNHGAGRLYGYTF. The J gene is TRBJ1-2, the V gene TRBV4-3, with D tentatively TRBD1 (5 bases). This CDR3 is 17 amino acids long. CDR1 and CDR2 from the germline V gene are LGHNA and YSLEER. Deletions cut 4 bases from V and 4 bases from J, with 22 bases between.